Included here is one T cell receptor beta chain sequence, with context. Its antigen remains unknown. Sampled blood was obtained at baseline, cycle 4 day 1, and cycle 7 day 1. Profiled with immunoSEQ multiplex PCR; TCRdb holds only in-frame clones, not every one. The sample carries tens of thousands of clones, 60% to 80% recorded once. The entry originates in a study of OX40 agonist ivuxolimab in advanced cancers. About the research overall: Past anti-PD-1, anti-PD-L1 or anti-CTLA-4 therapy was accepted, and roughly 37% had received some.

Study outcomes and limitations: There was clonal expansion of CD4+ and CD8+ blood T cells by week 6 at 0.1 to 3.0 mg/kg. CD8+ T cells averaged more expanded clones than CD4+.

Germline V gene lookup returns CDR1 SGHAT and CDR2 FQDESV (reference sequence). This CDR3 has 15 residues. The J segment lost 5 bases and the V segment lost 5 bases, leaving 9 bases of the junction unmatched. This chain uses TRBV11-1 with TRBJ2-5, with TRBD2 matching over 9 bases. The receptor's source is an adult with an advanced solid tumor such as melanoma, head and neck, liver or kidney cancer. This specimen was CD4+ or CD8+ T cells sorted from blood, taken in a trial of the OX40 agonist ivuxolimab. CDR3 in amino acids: CASSLDSGSGETQYF. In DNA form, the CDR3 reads TGTGCCAGCAGCCTGGATAGCGGGAGTGGGGAGACCCAGTACTTC.